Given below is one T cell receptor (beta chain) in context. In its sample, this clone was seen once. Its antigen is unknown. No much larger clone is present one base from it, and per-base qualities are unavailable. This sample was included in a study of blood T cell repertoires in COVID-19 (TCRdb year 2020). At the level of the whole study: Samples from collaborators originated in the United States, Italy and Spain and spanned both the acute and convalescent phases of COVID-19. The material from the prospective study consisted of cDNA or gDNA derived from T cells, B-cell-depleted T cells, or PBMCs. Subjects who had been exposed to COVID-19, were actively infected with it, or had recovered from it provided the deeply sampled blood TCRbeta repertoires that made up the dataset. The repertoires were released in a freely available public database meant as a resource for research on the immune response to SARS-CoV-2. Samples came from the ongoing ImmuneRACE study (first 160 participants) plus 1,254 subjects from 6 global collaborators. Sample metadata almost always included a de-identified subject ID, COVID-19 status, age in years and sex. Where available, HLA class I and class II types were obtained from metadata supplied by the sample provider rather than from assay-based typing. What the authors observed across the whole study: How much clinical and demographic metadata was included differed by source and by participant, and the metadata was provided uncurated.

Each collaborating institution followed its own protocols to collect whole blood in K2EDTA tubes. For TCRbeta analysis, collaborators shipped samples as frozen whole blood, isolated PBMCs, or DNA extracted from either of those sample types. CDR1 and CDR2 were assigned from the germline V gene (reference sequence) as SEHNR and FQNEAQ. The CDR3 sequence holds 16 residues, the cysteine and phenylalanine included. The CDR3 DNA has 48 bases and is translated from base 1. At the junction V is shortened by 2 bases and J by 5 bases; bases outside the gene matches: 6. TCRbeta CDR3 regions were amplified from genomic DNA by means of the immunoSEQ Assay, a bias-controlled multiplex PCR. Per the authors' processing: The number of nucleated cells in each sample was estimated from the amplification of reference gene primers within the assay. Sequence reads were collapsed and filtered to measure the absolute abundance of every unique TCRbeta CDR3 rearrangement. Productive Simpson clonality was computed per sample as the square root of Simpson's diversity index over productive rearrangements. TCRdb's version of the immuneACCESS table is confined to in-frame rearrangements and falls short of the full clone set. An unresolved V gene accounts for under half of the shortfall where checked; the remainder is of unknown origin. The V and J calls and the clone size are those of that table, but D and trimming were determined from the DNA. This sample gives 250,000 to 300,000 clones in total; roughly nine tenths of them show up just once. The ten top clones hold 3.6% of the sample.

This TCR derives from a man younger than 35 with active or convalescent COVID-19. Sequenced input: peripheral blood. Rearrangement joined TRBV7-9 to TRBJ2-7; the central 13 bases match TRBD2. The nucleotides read TGTGCCAGCAGCTTAAAGACTAGCGGGGGGTCCCACGAGCAGTACTTC. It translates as CASSLKTSGGSHEQYF. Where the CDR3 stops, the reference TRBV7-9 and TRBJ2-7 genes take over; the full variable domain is DTGVSQNPRHKITKRGQNVTFRCDPISEHNRLYWYRQTLGQGPEFLTYFQNEAQLEKSRLLSDRFSAERPKGSFSTLEIQRTEQGDSAMYLCASSLKTSGGSHEQYFGPGTRLTVT.